What follows are 16 T cell receptor beta chains derived from one specimen sequenced in a study of human T cells and chemical hapten exposure. TCRdb redid the calling of the RACE reads with MiXCR, one entry per CDR3 protein. Seen here are about 380,000 distinct CDR3 sequences, approximately 5.1% observed once, and the top ten hold 2% to 3%. The time point was: pre-sensitization, week 0. Treatment of the sample: therapeutic diphenylcyclopropenone sensitization with weekly scalp DPC. This specimen consisted of whole blood, obtained in connection with sensitization to the hapten diphenylcyclopropenone (DPC). These receptors were taken from a woman in her forties or fifties with alopecia areata. Some clones in this sample may be carry-over from other donors' samples.

This clonotype appeared many times. The chain employs TRBV10-3 and TRBJ2-3, with no clear D. Germline CDR1 and CDR2: ENHRY and SYGVKD. The CDR3 consists of 16 residues. The ends were cut back, 10 bases at V and 5 bases at J, with 25 bases in the middle. In DNA form, the CDR3 reads TGTGCCACCAAAGTGGAGTTCACCAGCGTGGGAGATACGCAGTATTTT. It specifies CATKVEFTSVGDTQYF.

This sequence joins TRBV20-1 and TRBJ2-1; 11 bases are a match to TRBD2. Germline loops: CDR1 DFQATT, CDR2 SNEGSKA (reference sequence). The CDR3 is 15 amino acids. The CDR3 protein is CSTLAGAPSYNEQFF. CDR3 DNA: TGCAGCACACTAGCGGGGGCGCCCTCCTACAATGAGCAGTTCTTC.

This clonotype appeared many times. This chain joins TRBV25-1 and TRBJ1-5, with D unclear. CDR3 length: 13 residues. From germline, CDR1 is MGHDK and CDR2 SYGVNS. V lost 2 bases and J lost 0, with 2 bases in between. CDR3 nucleotide sequence: TGTGCCAGCAGTGAAAATAGCAATCAGCCCCAGCATTTT. Residues: CASSENSNQPQHF. Looking up the rest from reference TRBV25-1 and TRBJ1-5 gives the full variable domain: EADIYQTPRYLVIGTGKKITLECSQTMGHDKMYWYQQDPGMELHLIHYSYGVNSTEKGDLSSESTVSRIRTEHFPLTLESARPSHTSQYLCASSENSNQPQHFGDGTRLSIL.

The V gene is TRBV20-1, the J gene TRBJ2-7; no clear D gene. There are 12 residues in the CDR3. Trimming took 1 base from V and 3 from J, leaving 7 bases between them. CDR1 DFQATT and CDR2 SNEGSKA come from the germline V gene (reference sequence). This chain's CDR3 is CSARVGVYEQYF. As DNA, the CDR3 is TGCAGTGCTAGAGTTGGGGTCTACGAGCAGTACTTC.

This clonotype was recorded many times. The genes are TRBV6-2 or TRBV6-3 and TRBJ2-5, with a weak D call TRBD2 (5 bases). CDR1 and CDR2 from the germline V gene are MNHEY and SVGEGT. This CDR3 is built from 12 residues. Trimming removed 8 bases at V and 7 bases at J, with 14 bases between. As DNA, the CDR3 is TGTGCCAGCCTGGCTTTCGAGGGGACCCAGTACTTC. Its translation: CASLAFEGTQYF.

The chain joins TRBV7-9 to TRBJ1-5, with D perhaps matching TRBD1 (5 bases). This CDR3 is 19 amino acids long. V gave up 5 bases and J gave up 0 bases, with 23 bases separating them. Germline V CDR1 and CDR2: SEHNR, FQNEAQ (reference sequence). CDR3 sequence (DNA): TGTGCCAGCAGCCCAGGCTTCGGGACTCATCTTTATAGCAATCAGCCCCAGCATTTT. Translating it yields CASSPGFGTHLYSNQPQHF.

This clonotype was seen at least ten times. The chain links TRBV5-5 to TRBJ2-6; 9 bases are a match to TRBD1. J lost 4 bases, V lost 1 base, and 3 bases had no gene match. The length of the CDR3 is 16 residues. The germline gives CDR1 SGHKS, CDR2 YYEKEE (reference sequence). The CDR3 reads CASSLTGGSGANVLTF. CDR3 in DNA: TGTGCCAGCAGCTTGACAGGGGGCTCAGGGGCCAACGTCCTGACTTTC.

The J gene is TRBJ1-6, the V gene TRBV23-1; D gene uncertain. TRBV23-1 is recorded as an ORF, its role being uncertain. V was pared by 3 bases and J by 5 bases, with 14 bases between. This CDR3 region has 16 residues. CDR3 in DNA: TGCGCCAGCAGTCACCAAACGCGCCTCGATAATTCACCCCTCCACTTT. Amino acids: CASSHQTRLDNSPLHF.

The sample holds a few counts of this clonotype. V usage is TRBV20-1 and J usage is TRBJ2-5; no clear D gene. This CDR3 has 13 residues. Germline V gene data show CDR1 as DFQATT and CDR2 as SNEGSKA (reference sequence). V dropped 0 bases and J dropped 7 bases, with 12 bases sitting between them. This CDR3 reads CSARDVTLGTQYF. As DNA, the CDR3 is TGCAGTGCTAGAGATGTGACTTTGGGGACCCAGTACTTC.

The genes are TRBV4-1 and TRBJ2-1, with TRBD2 as a possible D gene (7 bases). The CDR3 extends over 17 amino acids. Germline loops: CDR1 MGHRA, CDR2 YSYEKL. V lost 2 bases, J lost 6 bases, and 20 bases lay in between. CDR3 loop: CASSQTFRGALINEQFF. DNA of the CDR3: TGCGCCAGCAGCCAAACCTTCCGGGGGGCGCTAATCAATGAGCAGTTCTTC.

A single count supports this clonotype. This clone may be a read error of a much larger clone one base away. The chain is built from TRBV12-3 or TRBV12-4 and TRBJ2-2; 9 positions match TRBD1. There are 15 residues in the CDR3. J gave up 4 bases and V 1 base, and 1 base lay outside the gene matches. For the CDR3, the DNA is TGTGCCAGCAGTTTAGAGACAGGGGGCACCGGGGAGCTGTTTTTT. It translates to CASSLETGGTGELFF.

At least ten counts were recorded for this clonotype. The V call is TRBV5-1, the J call TRBJ2-4; no clear D gene. Germline V gives CDR1 SGHRS, CDR2 YFSETQ. The V gene lost 0 bases and the J gene lost 3 bases, with 7 bases spanning the gap. The CDR3 runs to 14 residues. Written as DNA, the CDR3 is TGCGCCAGCAGCTTGGACAGAGACAAAAACATTCAGTACTTC. Amino acids: CASSLDRDKNIQYF. Full variable domain (remainder filled in from reference TRBV5-1 and TRBJ2-4): KAGVTQTPRYLIKTRGQQVTLSCSPISGHRSVSWYQQTPGQGLQFLFEYFSETQRNKGNFPGRFSGRQFSNSRSEMNVSTLELGDSALYLCASSLDRDKNIQYFGAGTRLSVL.

This clonotype has just a few counts. V gene TRBV5-1 combines with J gene TRBJ2-5, with a tentative D call TRBD2 (6 bases). The length of the CDR3 is 14 residues. Germline V gene data show CDR1 as SGHRS and CDR2 as YFSETQ. With 6 bases removed from V and 5 bases from J, the gap between germline ends came to 17 bases. CDR3 region: CASTPGTLGETQYF. In DNA, the CDR3 is TGCGCCAGCACCCCCGGGACTCTCGGGGAGACCCAGTACTTC.

This clonotype was counted between two and nine times. The chain carries TRBV19 and TRBJ2-7; TRBD2 matches at 16 bases. The CDR3 contains 16 residues. Trimming removed 10 bases from V and 2 bases from J; junction bases left unmatched: 8. Germline V gene lookup returns CDR1 LNHDA and CDR2 SQIVND (reference sequence). The CDR3 DNA sequence: TGTGCCACAAGCTGGGGGACTAGCGGGAGGGCCTACGAGCAGTACTTC. Its protein is CATSWGTSGRAYEQYF.

This clonotype was observed many times. This chain uses TRBV7-6 with TRBJ1-5; possibly TRBD1 for D (6 bases). The CDR3 extends over 16 amino acids. Germline assignment: CDR1 SGHVS and CDR2 FNYEAQ. Deletions cut 6 bases from V and 6 bases from J, with 21 bases between. CDR3 region: CASSRSGGLPGQPQHF. CDR3 nucleotide sequence: TGTGCCAGCAGTCGGAGCGGGGGGCTGCCGGGTCAGCCCCAGCATTTT.

Ten or more counts support this clonotype. The V gene is TRBV2, the J gene TRBJ2-3; 7 nucleotides align to TRBD2. V trimming: 2 bases; J trimming: 2 bases; junction bases outside the gene matches: 10. Looked up from germline, CDR1 is SNHLY and CDR2 is FYNNEI. CDR3 length: 17 residues. The CDR3 sequence is CASSEFLLAELTDTQYF. CDR3 sequence (DNA): TGTGCCAGCAGTGAATTCTTGCTAGCGGAACTCACAGATACGCAGTATTTT. Full variable domain (rest looked up from reference TRBV2 and TRBJ2-3): EPEVTQTPSHQVTQMGQEVILRCVPISNHLYFYWYRQILGQKVEFLVSFYNNEISEKSEIFDDQFSVERPDGSNFTLKIRSTKLEDSAMYFCASSEFLLAELTDTQYFGPGTRLTVL.